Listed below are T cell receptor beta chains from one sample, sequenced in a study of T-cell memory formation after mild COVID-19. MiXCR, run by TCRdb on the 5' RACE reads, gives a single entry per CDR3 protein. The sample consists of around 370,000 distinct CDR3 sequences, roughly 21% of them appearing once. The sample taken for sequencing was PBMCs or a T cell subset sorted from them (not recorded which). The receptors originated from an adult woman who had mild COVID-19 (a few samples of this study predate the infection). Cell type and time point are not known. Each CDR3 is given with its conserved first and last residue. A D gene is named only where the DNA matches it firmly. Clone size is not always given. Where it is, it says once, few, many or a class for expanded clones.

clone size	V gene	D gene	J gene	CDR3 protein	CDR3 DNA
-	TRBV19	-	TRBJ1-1	CASSIQGTLNTEAFF	TGTGCCAGTAGTATCCAAGGGACATTGAACACTGAAGCTTTCTTT
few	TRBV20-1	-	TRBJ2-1	CSASAGGSSYNEQFF	TGCAGTGCCTCCGCCGGGGGAAGCTCCTACAATGAGCAGTTCTTC
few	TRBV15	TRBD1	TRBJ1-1	CATSRDGTGGNTEAFF	TGTGCCACCAGCAGAGATGGGACAGGGGGGAACACTGAAGCTTTCTTT
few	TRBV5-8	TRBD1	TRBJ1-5	CASRVRDSSNQPQHF	TGTGCCAGCAGGGTAAGGGACAGTAGCAATCAGCCCCAGCATTTT
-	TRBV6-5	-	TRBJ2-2	CASSYSGQGVNTGELFF	TGTGCCAGCAGTTACTCTGGGCAGGGAGTTAACACCGGGGAGCTGTTTTTT
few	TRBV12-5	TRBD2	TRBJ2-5	CASGGTNQETQYF	TGTGCTAGTGGTGGGACTAACCAAGAGACCCAGTACTTC
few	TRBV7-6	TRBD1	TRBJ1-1	CASSSGTGAEAFF	TGTGCCAGCAGCTCAGGGACAGGAGCTGAAGCTTTCTTT
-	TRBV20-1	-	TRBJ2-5	CSARDQSLGVETQYF	TGCAGTGCTAGAGATCAGTCGCTGGGTGTAGAGACCCAGTACTTC
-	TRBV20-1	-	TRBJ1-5	CSAGAGLGQPQHF	TGCAGTGCTGGGGCCGGGCTCGGACAGCCCCAGCATTTT
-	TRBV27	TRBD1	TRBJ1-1	CASSFRQGGRWTEAFF	TGTGCCAGCAGTTTTCGACAGGGGGGTAGATGGACTGAAGCTTTCTTT
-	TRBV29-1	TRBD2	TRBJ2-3	CSVEVYSRGLAGVPDTQYF	TGCAGCGTTGAAGTATATTCTCGGGGACTAGCGGGAGTTCCAGATACGCAGTATTTT
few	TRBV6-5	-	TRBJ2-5	CASSYGGGRTETQYF	TGTGCCAGCAGTTATGGTGGGGGGCGCACGGAGACCCAGTACTTC
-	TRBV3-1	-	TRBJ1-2	CASSQARGGYTF	TGTGCCAGCAGCCAAGCCCGGGGTGGCTACACCTTC
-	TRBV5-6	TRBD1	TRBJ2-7	CASSYVQGYEQYF	TGTGCCAGCAGCTACGTACAGGGGTACGAGCAGTACTTC
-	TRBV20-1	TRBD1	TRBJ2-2	CSGDRGNTGELFF	TGCAGTGGGGACAGGGGAAACACCGGGGAGCTGTTTTTT
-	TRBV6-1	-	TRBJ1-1	CASSTIQGGNTEAFF	TGTGCCAGCAGTACAATACAGGGAGGGAACACTGAAGCTTTCTTT
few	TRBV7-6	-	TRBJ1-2	CASSFGTLYGYTF	TGTGCCAGCAGCTTCGGGACACTCTATGGCTACACCTTC
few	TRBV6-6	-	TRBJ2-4	CASSPRTGAKNIQYF	TGTGCCAGCAGCCCCAGAACCGGGGCCAAAAACATTCAGTACTTC
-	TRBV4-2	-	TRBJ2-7	CASSQVTRGGHEQYF	TGTGCCAGCAGCCAAGTGACCCGAGGAGGCCACGAGCAGTACTTC
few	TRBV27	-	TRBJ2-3	CASSLTRYDTQYF	TGTGCCAGCAGTCTGACTAGATACGATACGCAGTATTTT
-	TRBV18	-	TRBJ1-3	CASSRIRGDASGNTIYF	TGTGCCAGCTCACGAATACGTGGAGACGCTTCTGGAAACACCATATATTTT
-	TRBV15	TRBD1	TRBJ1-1	CATSAGQVNMYAFF	TGTGCCACCAGCGCGGGACAGGTCAACATGTACGCTTTCTTT
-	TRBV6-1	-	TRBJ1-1	CASSEALGEGAFF	TGTGCCAGCAGTGAAGCGCTCGGCGAGGGAGCTTTCTTT
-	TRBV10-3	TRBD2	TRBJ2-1	CAISDPGLAADNEQFF	TGTGCCATCAGTGACCCGGGACTAGCAGCGGACAATGAGCAGTTCTTC
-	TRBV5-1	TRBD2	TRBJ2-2	CASSLDSSGLAYTGELFF	TGCGCCAGCAGCTTGGATTCGTCGGGACTAGCTTACACCGGGGAGCTGTTTTTT
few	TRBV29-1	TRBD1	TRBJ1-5	CSVISSGTGGQPQHF	TGCAGCGTGATTTCCTCGGGTACAGGGGGTCAGCCCCAGCATTTT
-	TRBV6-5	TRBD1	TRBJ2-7	CASRSDRVPTYEQYF	TGTGCCAGCAGGTCCGACAGGGTCCCTACCTACGAGCAGTACTTC
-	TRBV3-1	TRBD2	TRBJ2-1	CASSQDPETSKFF	TGTGCCAGCAGCCAAGATCCTGAGACTAGCAAGTTCTTC
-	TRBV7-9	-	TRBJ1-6	CASSPRSSYNSPLHF	TGTGCCAGCAGCCCACGTAGCTCCTATAATTCACCCCTCCACTTT
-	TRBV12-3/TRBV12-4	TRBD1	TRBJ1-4	CASTPGQVRSEKLFF	TGTGCCAGCACCCCCGGACAGGTCAGAAGTGAAAAACTGTTTTTT
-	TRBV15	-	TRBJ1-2	CATSRVIGKANYGYTF	TGTGCCACCAGCAGAGTGATAGGGAAAGCTAACTATGGCTACACCTTC
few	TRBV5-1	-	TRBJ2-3	CASSLGTFTDTQYF	TGCGCCAGCAGCTTAGGGACCTTCACAGATACGCAGTATTTT
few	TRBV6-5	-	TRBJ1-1	CASRRVTDTEAFF	TGTGCCAGCCGGAGGGTAACCGACACTGAAGCTTTCTTT
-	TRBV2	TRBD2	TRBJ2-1	CASGPSGRAGDNEQFF	TGTGCCAGCGGGCCTAGCGGGAGGGCCGGGGACAATGAGCAGTTCTTC
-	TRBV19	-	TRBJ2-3	CASSTASWDTQYF	TGTGCCAGTAGTACCGCGTCCTGGGATACGCAGTATTTT
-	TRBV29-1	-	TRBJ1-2	CSVGWPPRSGYTF	TGCAGCGTGGGATGGCCACCCAGGAGCGGCTACACCTTC
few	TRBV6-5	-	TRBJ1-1	CASSPGGNKNTEAFF	TGTGCCAGCAGTCCTGGTGGTAACAAGAACACTGAAGCTTTCTTT
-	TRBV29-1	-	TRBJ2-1	CSVAGYRSSYNEQFF	TGCAGCGTTGCAGGATACCGGAGCTCCTACAATGAGCAGTTCTTC
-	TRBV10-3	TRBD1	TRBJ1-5	CAISESGTGGDQPQHF	TGTGCCATCAGTGAATCCGGGACAGGGGGCGATCAGCCCCAGCATTTT
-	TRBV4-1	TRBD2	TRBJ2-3	CASSQVIAGDTQYF	TGCGCCAGCAGCCAAGTAATAGCGGGGGACACGCAGTATTTT
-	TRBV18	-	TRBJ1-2	CASSPQGSGGYGYTF	TGTGCCAGCTCACCACAGGGGTCGGGAGGCTATGGCTACACCTTC
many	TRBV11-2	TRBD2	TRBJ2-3	CASSLKAGGPIDTQYF	TGTGCCAGCAGCCTAAAAGCGGGAGGGCCAATAGATACGCAGTATTTT
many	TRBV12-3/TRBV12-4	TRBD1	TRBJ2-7	CASSLDRVYEQYF	TGTGCCAGCAGTTTGGACAGGGTTTACGAGCAGTACTTC
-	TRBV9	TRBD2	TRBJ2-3	CAGSLGGGTTDTQYF	TGTGCCGGCAGCCTAGGCGGGGGAACCACAGATACGCAGTATTTT
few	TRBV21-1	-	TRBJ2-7	CASNYEQYF	TGTGCCAGCAATTACGAGCAGTACTTC
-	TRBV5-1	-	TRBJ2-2	CASSLRTDTGELFF	TGCGCCAGCAGCTTGCGGACAGACACCGGGGAGCTGTTTTTT
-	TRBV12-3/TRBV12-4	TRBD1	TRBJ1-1	CASRPRTGWNTEAFF	TGTGCCAGCAGACCCAGGACAGGATGGAACACTGAAGCTTTCTTT
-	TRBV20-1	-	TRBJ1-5	CSAKTGLLNQPQHF	TGCAGTGCTAAGACGGGACTGCTAAATCAGCCCCAGCATTTT
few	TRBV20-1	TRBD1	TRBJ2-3	CSASRDSLGADTQYF	TGCAGTGCAAGCCGGGACAGCCTAGGGGCAGATACGCAGTATTTT